The clone carrying this T cell receptor beta chain was seen only a few times. The sample originates from a study of breast tumors, draining lymph nodes, adjacent tissues. TCRdb used MiXCR to reprocess the multiplex PCR reads, holding one entry per CDR3 protein. There are around 140,000 distinct CDR3 sequences in the sample; less than 35% occur only once, and about 2.5% lies in the top ten. Breast cancer patients provided tissue from their axillary draining lymph nodes. The junction had 2 bases not matched to a gene; V was cut back by 0 bases and J by 5 bases. Germline V gene data show CDR1 as MNHEY and CDR2 as SMNVEV (reference sequence). The CDR3 contains 14 residues.

This chain joins TRBV27 and TRBJ2-5; TRBD2 agrees at 8 bases. The TCR sequence derives from a female donor with breast cancer. Some clones in this sample may be carry-over from other donors' samples. Sequencing used axillary lymph node tissue. DNA for the CDR3: TGTGCCAGCAGTTTATCGCAGCGGGGGGAGACCCAGTACTTC. It is translated as CASSLSQRGETQYF.